What follows describes a single TCR beta chain. This specimen belongs to a study of T cell changes during pregnancy in multiple sclerosis. Profiling relied on immunoSEQ multiplex PCR, and the TCRdb table lists in-frame clones only, not all of them. The repertoire includes tens of thousands of clones, around 96% of them detected once, and 2% to 3% sits in the top ten. The CDR3 length is 16 residues. The ends were cut back, 7 bases at V and 7 bases at J, with 23 bases in the middle. CDR1 is LNHDA, CDR2 SQIVND, per germline (reference sequence). The starting material was CD8+ T cells from peripheral blood mononuclear cells, obtained after pregnancy. V and J are TRBV19 and TRBJ2-1; D might be TRBD2 (7 bases). The receptor's source is a female donor with multiple sclerosis, enrolled in a pregnancy study. CDR3: CASTPGGGHYGNEQFF. The CDR3 bases are TGTGCCAGTACCCCCGGCGGGGGCCACTACGGGAATGAGCAGTTCTTC.